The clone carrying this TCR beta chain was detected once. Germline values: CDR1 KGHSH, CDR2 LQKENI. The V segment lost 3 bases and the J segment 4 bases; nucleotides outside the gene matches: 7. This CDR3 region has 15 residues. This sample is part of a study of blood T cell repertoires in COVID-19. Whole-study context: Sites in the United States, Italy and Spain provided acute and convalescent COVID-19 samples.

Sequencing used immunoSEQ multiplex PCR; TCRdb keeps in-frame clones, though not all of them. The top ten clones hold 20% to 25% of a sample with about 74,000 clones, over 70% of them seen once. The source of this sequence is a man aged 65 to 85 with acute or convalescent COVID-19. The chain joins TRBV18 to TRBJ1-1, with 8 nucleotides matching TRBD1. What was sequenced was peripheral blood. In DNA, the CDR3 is TGTGCCAGCTCACCGCCCTCCGACAGGGGCACTGAAGCTTTCTTT. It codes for CASSPPSDRGTEAFF.